Each of the 15 T cell receptor beta chains below was sequenced from the same sample in a study of blood T cell repertoires in COVID-19. Generated by immunoSEQ multiplex PCR, the TCRdb table keeps only in-frame clones and is missing some. The table has 50,000 or so clones, more than 90% seen once. The sequenced material came from peripheral blood. All receptors derive from a human donor in a cohort sampled during active COVID-19.

The gene calls are TRBV19 and TRBJ1-2; D ambiguous. The CDR3 has 12 residues. Germline V gives CDR1 LNHDA, CDR2 SQIVND (reference sequence). Trimming removed 7 bases from V and 1 base from J, with 7 bases in between. CDR3 nucleotide sequence: TGTGCCAGTACGCAGGATAACTATGGCTACACCTTC. Residues: CASTQDNYGYTF.

The chain links TRBV11-2 to TRBJ1-4, with 8 positions matching TRBD1. J gave up 8 bases and V 6 bases, and 8 bases lay outside the gene matches. Germline V CDR1 and CDR2: SGHAT, FQNNGV. The CDR3 extends over 14 amino acids. As DNA, the CDR3 is TGTGCCAGCAGTCGGACAGGGCCCTTCGAAAAACTGTTTTTT. Protein: CASSRTGPFEKLFF. Full variable domain (remainder filled in from reference TRBV11-2 and TRBJ1-4): EAGVAQSPRYKIIEKRQSVAFWCNPISGHATLYWYQQILGQGPKLLIQFQNNGVVDDSQLPKDRFSAERLKGVDSTLKIQPAKLEDSAVYLCASSRTGPFEKLFFGSGTQLSVL.

V is TRBV5-4 and J is TRBJ1-2; D is undetermined. The V end lost 0 bases, the J end lost 2 bases, and 8 bases lay between the germline ends. This CDR3 is 14 amino acids long. CDR1 and CDR2 (germline): SGHNT, YYREEE (reference sequence). CDR3 coding DNA: TGTGCCAGCAGCTTGGACCGAGGCAACTATGGCTACACCTTC. It yields the protein CASSLDRGNYGYTF.

This chain uses TRBV7-9 with TRBJ1-2; 7 positions match TRBD1. The CDR3 totals 15 residues. Germline V CDR1 and CDR2: SEHNR, FQNEAQ (reference sequence). Germline trimming cut 5 bases from V and 2 bases from J; bases unmatched to any gene: 8. The CDR3, as DNA: TGTGCCAGCAGCATCACCGGGACAGAAAACTATGGCTACACCTTC. Protein: CASSITGTENYGYTF.

The gene calls are TRBV10-2 and TRBJ1-1; TRBD1 agrees at 8 bases. This CDR3 has 14 residues. Germline CDR1 reads WSHSY; CDR2 reads SAAADI. V gave up 4 bases and J gave up 4 bases; unmatched junction bases: 5. CDR3 nucleotides: TGCGCCAGCAGTGTTGACAGGGGTCTCACTGAAGCTTTCTTT. This gives the protein CASSVDRGLTEAFF.

The V and J genes are TRBV9 and TRBJ2-7; 7 bases are a match to TRBD2. The ends lost 0 bases at V and 7 bases at J; junction bases unmatched: 13. This CDR3 has 16 amino acids. Looked up from germline, CDR1 is SGDLS and CDR2 is YYNGEE. The CDR3 nucleotides read TGTGCCAGCAGCGTAGTATCGACTAGCTCGAAAGGGGAGCAGTACTTC. This translates into CASSVVSTSSKGEQYF. Supplemented by reference TRBV9 and TRBJ2-7, the full variable domain reads DSGVTQTPKHLITATGQRVTLRCSPRSGDLSVYWYQQSLDQGLQFLIQYYNGEERAKGNILERFSAQQFPDLHSELNLSSLELGDSALYFCASSVVSTSSKGEQYFGPGTRLTVT.

This chain links TRBV7-2 with TRBJ2-7; weak D call: TRBD2 (6 bases). The V gene lost 4 bases and the J gene lost 4 bases, with 17 bases spanning the gap. This CDR3 is 15 amino acids long. Germline V gene lookup returns CDR1 SGHTA and CDR2 FQGNSA. The CDR3 is CASSSAHGSVYEQYF. The CDR3, as DNA: TGTGCCAGCAGCTCTGCACACGGGAGTGTTTACGAGCAGTACTTC.

The chain combines TRBV11-3 with TRBJ2-2, with TRBD2 matching over 14 bases. The CDR3 runs 16 residues. The V gene end was trimmed by 1 base and the J gene end by 9 bases; junction bases not matched to a gene: 4. Germline V gene lookup returns CDR1 SGHNT and CDR2 YENEEA. This CDR3 reads CASSLGGTSGSWELFF. In DNA, the CDR3 is TGTGCCAGCAGCTTAGGAGGGACTAGCGGGAGTTGGGAGCTGTTTTTT.

This clone was picked up a small number of times. This rearrangement joins TRBV27 to TRBJ2-2, with 12 nucleotides matching TRBD2. The V segment lost 2 bases and the J segment 7 bases; nucleotides outside the gene matches: 11. Germline CDR1 and CDR2: MNHEY and SMNVEV (reference sequence). This CDR3 region has 18 residues. DNA for the CDR3: TGTGCCAGCAGTTTAAGTGGACTAGCGGGACGGTTTGGCGGGGAGCTGTTTTTT. This encodes CASSLSGLAGRFGGELFF.

The V call is TRBV28, the J call TRBJ1-1; perhaps TRBD1 as D (6 bases). This CDR3 contains 16 residues. The germline V gene has CDR1 MDHEN and CDR2 SYDVKM. The V and J ends lost 6 bases and 6 bases respectively, with 23 bases between them. The CDR3 sequence is CASRPPLRYRDPEAFF. Here the CDR3 DNA reads TGTGCCAGCAGACCCCCACTAAGGTACAGGGACCCTGAAGCTTTCTTT.

V usage is TRBV5-1 and J usage is TRBJ1-2; TRBD1 aligns across 9 bases. The CDR3 consists of 14 residues. V shed 6 bases, J shed 5 bases, and the junction held 8 bases outside the gene matches. The germline CDR1 and CDR2 sequences are SGHRS and YFSETQ. CDR3 in DNA: TGCGCCAGCAACCCGGGACAGGGAAATTATGGCTACACCTTC. It encodes CASNPGQGNYGYTF.

This chain links TRBV6-1 with TRBJ1-1, with unresolved D. Germline CDR1 MNHNS, CDR2 SASEGT. With 1 base removed from V and 5 bases from J, the gap between germline ends came to 11 bases. This CDR3 has 14 residues. The CDR3 here is CASSEGRSVTEAFF. CDR3 sequence (DNA): TGTGCCAGCAGTGAAGGCCGGAGTGTGACTGAAGCTTTCTTT.

The chain joins TRBV7-2 to TRBJ2-2; 9 bases align to TRBD2. With 4 bases clipped from V and 1 base from J, the junction kept 7 bases outside the gene matches. This CDR3 contains 17 residues. Germline V gene data show CDR1 as SGHTA and CDR2 as FQGNSA. As DNA, the CDR3 is TGTGCCAGCAGCTCTGCGGGAGGGTATTTGAACACCGGGGAGCTGTTTTTT. Translating gives CASSSAGGYLNTGELFF.

This rearrangement joins TRBV7-9 to TRBJ2-7, with D possibly matching TRBD1 (6 bases). CDR3 length: 16 residues. The germline V gene encodes CDR1 SEHNR and CDR2 FQNEAQ (reference sequence). Trimming removed 0 bases from V and 3 bases from J, with 15 bases in between. The CDR3 is CASSLARGTRRYEQYF. The CDR3 DNA reads as TGTGCCAGCAGCTTAGCCAGGGGTACGAGACGCTACGAGCAGTACTTC.

V is TRBV19 and J is TRBJ1-5; TRBD1 agrees at 7 bases. The CDR3 contains 15 residues. V shed 7 bases, J shed 1 base, and the junction held 7 bases outside the gene matches. Germline CDR1 is LNHDA and CDR2 is SQIVND (reference sequence). The CDR3 sequence: CASTSQQGSNQPQHF. The DNA of the CDR3 is TGTGCCAGTACCTCCCAACAGGGGAGCAATCAGCCCCAGCATTTT.